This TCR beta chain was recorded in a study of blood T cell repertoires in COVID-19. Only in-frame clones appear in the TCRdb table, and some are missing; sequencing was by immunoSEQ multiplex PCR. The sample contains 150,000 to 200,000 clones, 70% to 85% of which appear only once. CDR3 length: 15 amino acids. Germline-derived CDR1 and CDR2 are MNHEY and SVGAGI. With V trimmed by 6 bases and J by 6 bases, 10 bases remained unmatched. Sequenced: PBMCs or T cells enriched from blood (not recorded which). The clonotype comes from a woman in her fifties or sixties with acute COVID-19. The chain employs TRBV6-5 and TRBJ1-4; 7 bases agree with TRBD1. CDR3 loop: CASRTGRTGDEKLFF. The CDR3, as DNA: TGTGCCAGCAGAACTGGCCGAACAGGGGATGAAAAACTGTTTTTT.